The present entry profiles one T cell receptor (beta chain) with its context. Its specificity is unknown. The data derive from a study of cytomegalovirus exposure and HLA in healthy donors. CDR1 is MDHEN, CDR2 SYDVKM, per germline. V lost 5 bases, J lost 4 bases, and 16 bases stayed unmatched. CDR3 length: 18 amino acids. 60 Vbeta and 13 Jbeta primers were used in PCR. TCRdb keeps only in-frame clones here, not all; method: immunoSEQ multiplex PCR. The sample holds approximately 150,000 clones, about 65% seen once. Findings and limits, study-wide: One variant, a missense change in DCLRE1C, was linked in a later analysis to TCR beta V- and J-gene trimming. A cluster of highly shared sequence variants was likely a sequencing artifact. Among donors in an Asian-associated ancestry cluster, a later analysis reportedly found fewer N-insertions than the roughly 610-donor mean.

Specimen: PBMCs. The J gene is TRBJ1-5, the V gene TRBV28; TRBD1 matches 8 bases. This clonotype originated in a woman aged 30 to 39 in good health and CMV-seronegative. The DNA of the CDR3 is TGTGCCAGCAGTATGGGGACAGGCCTTAAACTTGGTAATCAGCCCCAGCATTTT. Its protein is CASSMGTGLKLGNQPQHF.